What follows are 17 T cell receptor beta chains derived from one specimen sequenced in a study of neoadjuvant anti-PD-1 for oral cavity cancer. Documented time point: after neoadjuvant nivolumab, at surgical resection. Measured with immunoSEQ multiplex PCR; TCRdb has only the in-frame clones, and not every one. This table has about 37,000 clones, more than 35% appearing once. This sample comprised tumor tissue, obtained after nivolumab (anti-PD-1) treatment. All receptors derive from a person between 40 and 85 years old with oral cavity squamous cell carcinoma.

This clone has only a few counts. The V and J genes are TRBV2 and TRBJ2-3, with 7 nucleotides matching TRBD2. V gave up 3 bases and J gave up 2 bases; unmatched junction bases: 8. Germline CDR1 SNHLY, CDR2 FYNNEI. The CDR3 has 16 amino acids. In DNA, the CDR3 is TGTGCCAGCAGTGATGGGTCCGGGACTAACACAGATACGCAGTATTTT. It encodes CASSDGSGTNTDTQYF.

This clone has more than one count but fewer than ten. V and J are TRBV5-4 and TRBJ2-1; perhaps TRBD1 as D (7 bases). The germline V gene encodes CDR1 SGHNT and CDR2 YYREEE (reference sequence). The CDR3 sequence is 15 residues long. Trimming cost V 4 bases and J 7 bases, with 18 bases left between them. Here the CDR3 reads CASSGGRGAMNEQFF. CDR3 sequence (DNA): TGTGCCAGCAGCGGCGGCAGGGGGGCGATGAATGAGCAGTTCTTC.

This clone was found many times. The chain recombines TRBV6-5 with TRBJ1-2; D unresolved. The CDR3 is made up of 15 amino acids. Trimming removed 2 bases from V and 0 bases from J, with 10 bases in between. Germline CDR1 reads MNHEY; CDR2 reads SVGAGI. The CDR3 sequence: CASSYERKANYGYTF. The CDR3 nucleotides are TGTGCCAGCAGTTACGAGAGGAAAGCTAACTATGGCTACACCTTC.

The gene calls are TRBV18 and TRBJ1-5; no definite D call. V was pared by 1 base and J by 5 bases, with 9 bases between. Germline values: CDR1 KGHSH, CDR2 LQKENI. CDR3 length: 14 amino acids. The CDR3 here is CASSPLGFDQPQHF. The CDR3 DNA follows: TGTGCCAGCTCACCACTGGGTTTTGATCAGCCCCAGCATTTT.

This clone was seen a single time. The rearrangement uses TRBV4-1 and TRBJ1-1, with unresolved D. V gave up 0 bases and J gave up 5 bases, with 13 bases separating them. Germline V lookup: CDR1 MGHRA, CDR2 YSYEKL. This CDR3 comprises 15 residues. CDR3 nucleotides: TGCGCCAGCAGCCAAGATCGGAGGGTGGTAACTGAAGCTTTCTTT. Protein product: CASSQDRRVVTEAFF.

The chain is built from TRBV29-1 and TRBJ1-1; D perhaps matches TRBD1 (6 bases). The CDR3 covers 14 residues. CDR1 is SQVTM, CDR2 ANQGSEA, per germline. Trimming removed 6 bases at V and 1 base at J, with 15 bases between. The CDR3 DNA reads as TGCAGCGTCGCGGACAGCCGGGCGAACACTGAAGCTTTCTTT. Amino acid sequence: CSVADSRANTEAFF.

This clone was observed once. The CDR3 DNA is TGTGCCAGTAGTCTCGGGGCCCGAAGGGGCTATGGCTACACCTTC. Translation: CASSLGARRGYGYTF. The genes are TRBV19 and TRBJ1-2; perhaps TRBD1 as D (5 bases). The CDR3 sequence is 15 residues long. Trimming left V 5 bases short and J 4 bases short, with 17 bases between. In germline, CDR1 is LNHDA, CDR2 SQIVND (reference sequence).

This chain uses TRBV9 with TRBJ2-7; maybe TRBD2 (6 bases). CDR1 and CDR2 from the germline V gene are SGDLS and YYNGEE. The CDR3 has 20 amino acids. V was shortened by 3 bases and J by 2 bases, with 30 bases between the two germline ends. CDR3 protein: CASSANHPGGEQQKPYEQYF. CDR3 coding DNA: TGTGCCAGCAGCGCCAATCACCCCGGGGGAGAACAGCAGAAACCCTACGAGCAGTACTTC.

This clone was seen a few times. The chain recombines TRBV5-1 with TRBJ1-5; D is possibly TRBD1 (5 bases). V gave up 4 bases and J gave up 4 bases, with 15 bases separating them. The V gene's germline CDR1 is SGHRS and CDR2 YFSETQ. The CDR3 contains 15 residues. CDR3 sequence (DNA): TGCGCCAGCAGCCCGACAGCTGGGTCAAATCAGCCCCAGCATTTT. The encoded protein is CASSPTAGSNQPQHF.

The chain combines TRBV6-5 with TRBJ2-7; 8 bases line up with TRBD1. Germline CDR1 MNHEY, CDR2 SVGAGI. Trimming removed 6 bases from V and 4 bases from J; junction bases left unmatched: 11. The CDR3 consists of 15 residues. CDR3 nucleotides: TGTGCCAGCAGCGGTTCCGGGACAGGACAATACGAGCAGTACTTC. The encoded protein is CASSGSGTGQYEQYF.

Here the CDR3 DNA reads TGCGCCAGCCAAAAGCGGAGTAGCACAGATACGCAGTATTTT. Translated: CASQKRSSTDTQYF. This chain links TRBV4-1 with TRBJ2-3, with D perhaps matching TRBD2 (5 bases). The CDR3 length is 14 residues. V was trimmed by 8 bases and J by 0 bases, leaving 12 bases between them. The germline gives CDR1 MGHRA, CDR2 YSYEKL.

The rearrangement joins TRBV28 to TRBJ2-7; D unresolved. Germline values: CDR1 MDHEN, CDR2 SYDVKM. CDR3 length equals 12 residues. V was clipped by 7 bases and J by 4 bases, with 11 bases between them. The CDR3 loop is CASTKLKYEQYF. The CDR3 DNA reads as TGTGCCAGCACCAAGCTCAAATACGAGCAGTACTTC. The complete variable domain, with remaining parts taken from reference TRBV28 and TRBJ2-7, reads DVKVTQSSRYLVKRTGEKVFLECVQDMDHENMFWYRQDPGLGLRLIYFSYDVKMKEKGDIPEGYSVSREKKERFSLILESASTNQTSMYLCASTKLKYEQYFGPGTRLTVT.

Only a few counts were recorded for this clone. The chain recombines TRBV18 with TRBJ1-2; D possibly corresponds to TRBD1 (6 bases). Germline-derived CDR1 and CDR2 are KGHSH and LQKENI. Trimming took off 1 base at V and 3 bases at J, with 12 bases between the two ends. CDR3 length: 15 amino acids. Written as DNA, the CDR3 is TGTGCCAGCTCACCACAGGGGGTCGGGGACTATGGCTACACCTTC. It codes for CASSPQGVGDYGYTF.

CDR3 nucleotides: TGTGCCAGCAGCATCAGCGGCTCCACCTTATCTGGAAACACCATATATTTT. Translation gives CASSISGSTLSGNTIYF. This chain joins TRBV7-6 and TRBJ1-3, with D unresolved. Trimming removed 5 bases at V and 1 base at J, with 18 bases between. The germline gives CDR1 SGHVS, CDR2 FNYEAQ. This CDR3 contains 17 residues.

J is TRBJ1-1 and V is TRBV5-6, with D possibly being TRBD1 (6 bases). Germline values: CDR1 SGHDT, CDR2 YYEEEE. The V end lost 2 bases, the J end lost 5 bases, and 13 bases lay between the germline ends. There are 14 residues in the CDR3. The CDR3 region has the DNA TGTGCCAGCAGCTTCAGGGGACACACGACTGAAGCTTTCTTT. Translating gives CASSFRGHTTEAFF. Using reference TRBV5-6 and TRBJ1-1 for the parts outside the CDR3, the full variable domain is DAGVTQSPTHLIKTRGQQVTLRCSPKSGHDTVSWYQQALGQGPQFIFQYYEEEERQRGNFPDRFSGHQFPNYSSELNVNALLLGDSALYLCASSFRGHTTEAFFGQGTRLTVV.

A few counts support this clone. The genes are TRBV6-5 and TRBJ2-7; D remains ambiguous. The V gene's germline CDR1 is MNHEY and CDR2 SVGAGI. Trimming left V 0 bases short and J 0 bases short, with 6 bases between. The CDR3 loop spans 14 amino acids. CDR3 DNA sequence: TGTGCCAGCAGTTACTCGTACAACTCCTACGAGCAGTACTTC. Translating gives CASSYSYNSYEQYF.

The chain uses TRBV6-5 and TRBJ1-2, with D possibly TRBD1 on 5 matching bases. V shed 2 bases and J shed 6 bases, with 10 bases lying between them. The CDR3 has 13 amino acids. Germline V gene lookup returns CDR1 MNHEY and CDR2 SVGAGI. CDR3 DNA: TGTGCCAGCAGTTACGTGAGGGGACATGGCTACACCTTC. It translates to CASSYVRGHGYTF.